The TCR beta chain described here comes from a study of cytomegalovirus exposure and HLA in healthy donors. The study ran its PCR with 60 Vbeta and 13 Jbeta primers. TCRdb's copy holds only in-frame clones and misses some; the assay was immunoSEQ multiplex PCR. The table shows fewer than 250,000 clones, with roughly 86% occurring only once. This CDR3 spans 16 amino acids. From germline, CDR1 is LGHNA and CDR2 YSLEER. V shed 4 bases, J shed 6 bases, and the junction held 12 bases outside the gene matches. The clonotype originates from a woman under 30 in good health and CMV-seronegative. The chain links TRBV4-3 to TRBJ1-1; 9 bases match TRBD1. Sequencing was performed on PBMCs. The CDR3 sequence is CASSLTTGGEGAEAFF. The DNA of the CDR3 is TGCGCCAGCAGCCTTACCACAGGGGGCGAGGGGGCTGAAGCTTTCTTT.